This TCR beta chain is from a study of cytomegalovirus exposure and HLA in healthy donors. Method: immunoSEQ multiplex PCR; TCRdb's copy keeps in-frame clones and lacks some. The table includes 90,000 or so clones, less than 85% detected once. This CDR3 spans 14 amino acids. Germline assignment: CDR1 SGHDT and CDR2 YYEEEE. V was pared by 2 bases and J by 5 bases, with 14 bases between. The chain joins TRBV5-6 to TRBJ2-7; tentatively, D is TRBD2 (6 bases). Material: PBMCs. This clonotype was sampled from a man younger than 30 in good health and CMV-seropositive. The CDR3 bases are TGTGCCAGCAGCTTACGGGGACTGGGCGACGAGCAGTACGTC. Its protein is CASSLRGLGDEQYV.